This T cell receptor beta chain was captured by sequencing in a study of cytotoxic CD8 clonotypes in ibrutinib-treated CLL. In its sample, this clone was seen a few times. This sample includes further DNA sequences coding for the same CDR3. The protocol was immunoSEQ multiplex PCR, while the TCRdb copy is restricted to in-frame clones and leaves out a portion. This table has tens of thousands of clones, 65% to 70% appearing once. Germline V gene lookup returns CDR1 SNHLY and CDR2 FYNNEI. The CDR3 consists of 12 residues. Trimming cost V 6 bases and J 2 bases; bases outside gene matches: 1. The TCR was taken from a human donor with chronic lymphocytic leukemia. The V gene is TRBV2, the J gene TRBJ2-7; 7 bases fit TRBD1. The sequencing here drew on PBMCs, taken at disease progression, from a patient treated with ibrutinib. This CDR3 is CASRGQTYEQYF. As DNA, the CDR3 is TGTGCCAGCAGGGGACAGACCTACGAGCAGTACTTC.